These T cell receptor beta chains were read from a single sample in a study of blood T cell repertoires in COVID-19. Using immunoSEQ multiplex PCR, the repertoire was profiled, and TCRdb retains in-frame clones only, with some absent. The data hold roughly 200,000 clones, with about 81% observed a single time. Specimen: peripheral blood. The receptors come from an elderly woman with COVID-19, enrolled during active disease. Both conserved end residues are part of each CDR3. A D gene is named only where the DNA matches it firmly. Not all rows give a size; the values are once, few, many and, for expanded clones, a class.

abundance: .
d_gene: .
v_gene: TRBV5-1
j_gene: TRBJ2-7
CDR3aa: CASSPGPDSYEQYF
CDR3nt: TGCGCCAGCAGCCCCGGTCCCGACTCCTACGAGCAGTACTTC

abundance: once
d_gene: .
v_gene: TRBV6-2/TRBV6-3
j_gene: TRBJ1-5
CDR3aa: CASSSRSNQPQHF
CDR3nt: TGTGCCAGCAGTTCGAGGAGTAATCAGCCCCAGCATTTT

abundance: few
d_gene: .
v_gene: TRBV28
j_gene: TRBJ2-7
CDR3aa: CASSSPGLSYEQYF
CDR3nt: TGTGCCAGCAGTTCTCCGGGACTTTCCTACGAGCAGTACTTC

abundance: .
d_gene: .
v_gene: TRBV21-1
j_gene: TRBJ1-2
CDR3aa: CASSKNEGRSTPYTF
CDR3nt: TGTGCCAGCAGCAAAAACGAGGGCAGGTCAACGCCCTACACCTTC

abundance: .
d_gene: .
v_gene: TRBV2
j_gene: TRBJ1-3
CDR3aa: CASSEGTSPGNTIYF
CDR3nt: TGTGCCAGCAGTGAAGGGACATCTCCAGGAAACACCATATATTTT

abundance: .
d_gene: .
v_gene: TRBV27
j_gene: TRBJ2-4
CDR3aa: CASSDQGPKNIQYF
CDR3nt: TGTGCCAGCAGCGACCAGGGTCCCAAAAACATTCAGTACTTC

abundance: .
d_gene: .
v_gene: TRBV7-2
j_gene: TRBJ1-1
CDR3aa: CASSPRHRTVNTEAFF
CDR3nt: TGTGCCAGCAGCCCGAGGCACAGGACGGTGAACACTGAAGCTTTCTTT

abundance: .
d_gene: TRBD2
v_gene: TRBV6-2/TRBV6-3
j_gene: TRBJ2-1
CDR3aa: CASSYYGTSGTQFF
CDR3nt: TGTGCCAGCAGTTACTATGGCACTAGCGGGACGCAGTTCTTC

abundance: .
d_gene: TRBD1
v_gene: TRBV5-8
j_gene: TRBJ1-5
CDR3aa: CASSSGQGYSNQPQHF
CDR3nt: TGTGCCAGCAGCTCGGGACAGGGCTATAGCAATCAGCCCCAGCATTTT

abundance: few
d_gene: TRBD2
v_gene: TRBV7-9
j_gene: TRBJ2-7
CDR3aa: CASSVTTSGGSQQYF
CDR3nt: TGTGCCAGCAGCGTCACGACTAGCGGGGGAAGCCAGCAGTACTTC

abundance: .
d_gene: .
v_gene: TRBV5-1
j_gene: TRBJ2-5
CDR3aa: CASSYSRQETQYF
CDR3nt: TGCGCCAGCAGCTACAGCAGGCAAGAGACCCAGTACTTC

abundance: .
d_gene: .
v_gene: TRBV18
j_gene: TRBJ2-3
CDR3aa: CASSRQDTQYF
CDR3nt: TGTGCCAGCTCACGGCAGGATACGCAGTATTTT

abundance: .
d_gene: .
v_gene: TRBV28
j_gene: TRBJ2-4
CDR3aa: CASSFLGDDIQYF
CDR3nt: TGTGCCAGCAGTTTCTTGGGAGATGACATTCAGTACTTC

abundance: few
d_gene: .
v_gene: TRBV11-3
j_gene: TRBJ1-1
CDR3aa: CASSGRARGVAFF
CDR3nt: TGTGCCAGCAGCGGACGAGCCAGGGGTGTCGCTTTCTTT

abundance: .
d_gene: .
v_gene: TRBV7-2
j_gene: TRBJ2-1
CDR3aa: CASSLGLYQNEQFF
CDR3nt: TGTGCCAGCAGCTTAGGACTTTACCAAAATGAGCAGTTCTTC

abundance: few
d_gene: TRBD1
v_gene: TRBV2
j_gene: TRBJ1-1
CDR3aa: CASSFDRGNTEAFF
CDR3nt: TGTGCCAGCAGCTTCGACAGGGGTAACACTGAAGCTTTCTTT

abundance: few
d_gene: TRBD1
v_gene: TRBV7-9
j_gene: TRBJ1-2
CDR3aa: CASNRQGAHSRGYTF
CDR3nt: TGTGCCAGCAACAGACAGGGGGCGCATAGCCGGGGCTACACCTTC

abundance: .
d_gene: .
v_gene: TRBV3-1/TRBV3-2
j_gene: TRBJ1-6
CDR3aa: CASRIGTSNSPLHF
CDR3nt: TGTGCCAGCAGGATCGGGACAAGTAATTCACCCCTCCACTTT

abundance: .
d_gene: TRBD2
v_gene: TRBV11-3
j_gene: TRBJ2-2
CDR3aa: CASSKVIAGGPGELFF
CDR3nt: TGTGCCAGCAGCAAAGTAATAGCGGGGGGACCCGGGGAGCTGTTTTTT

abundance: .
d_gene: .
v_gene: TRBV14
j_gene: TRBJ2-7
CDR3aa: CASSHPGTYSYEQYF
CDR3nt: TGTGCCAGCAGCCACCCCGGGACATACTCCTACGAGCAGTACTTC

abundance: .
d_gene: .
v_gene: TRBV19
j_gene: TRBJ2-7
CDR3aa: CASSYRESYEQYF
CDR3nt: TGTGCCAGTAGCTACAGGGAATCCTACGAGCAGTACTTC

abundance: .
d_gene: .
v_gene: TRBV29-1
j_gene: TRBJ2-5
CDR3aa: CSARLGLETQYF
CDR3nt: TGCAGCGCACGACTAGGTTTGGAGACCCAGTACTTC

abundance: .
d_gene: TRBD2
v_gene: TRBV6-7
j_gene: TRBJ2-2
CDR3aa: CASSYPLAGSTGELFF
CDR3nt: TGTGCCAGCAGTTACCCCCTAGCGGGTTCCACCGGGGAGCTGTTTTTT

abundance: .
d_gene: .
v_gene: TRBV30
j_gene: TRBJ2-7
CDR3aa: CAWAKGVSYEQYF
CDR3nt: TGTGCCTGGGCTAAGGGGGTAAGCTACGAGCAGTACTTC

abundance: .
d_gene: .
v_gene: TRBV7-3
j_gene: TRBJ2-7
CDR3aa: CASSCDQGGPNEQYF
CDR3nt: TGTGCCAGCAGCTGCGATCAGGGTGGACCCAACGAGCAGTACTTC

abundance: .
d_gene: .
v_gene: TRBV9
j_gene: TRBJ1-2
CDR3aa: CASSLSALDTIYGYTF
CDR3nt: TGTGCCAGCAGCCTAAGTGCCTTGGACACTATCTATGGCTACACCTTC

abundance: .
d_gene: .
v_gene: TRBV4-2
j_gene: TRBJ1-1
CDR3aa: CASSQGGFGRTEAFF
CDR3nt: TGTGCCAGCAGCCAGGGAGGGTTTGGGCGCACTGAAGCTTTCTTT

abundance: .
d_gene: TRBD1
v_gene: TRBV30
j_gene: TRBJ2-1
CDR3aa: CAYRDRAFGWAAYNEQFF
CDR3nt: TGTGCCTACCGGGACAGGGCCTTTGGGTGGGCTGCCTACAATGAGCAGTTCTTC